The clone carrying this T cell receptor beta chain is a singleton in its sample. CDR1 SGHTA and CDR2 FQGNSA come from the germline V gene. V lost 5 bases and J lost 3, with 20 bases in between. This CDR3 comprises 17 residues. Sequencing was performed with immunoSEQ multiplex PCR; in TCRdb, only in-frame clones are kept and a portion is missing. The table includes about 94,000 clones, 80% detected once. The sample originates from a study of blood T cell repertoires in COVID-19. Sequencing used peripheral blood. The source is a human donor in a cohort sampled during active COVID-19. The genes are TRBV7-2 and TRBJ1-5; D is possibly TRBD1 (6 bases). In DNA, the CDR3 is TGTGCCAGCAGCCCTTTCGGGACAACAAATATCAATCAGCCCCAGCATTTT. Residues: CASSPFGTTNINQPQHF.